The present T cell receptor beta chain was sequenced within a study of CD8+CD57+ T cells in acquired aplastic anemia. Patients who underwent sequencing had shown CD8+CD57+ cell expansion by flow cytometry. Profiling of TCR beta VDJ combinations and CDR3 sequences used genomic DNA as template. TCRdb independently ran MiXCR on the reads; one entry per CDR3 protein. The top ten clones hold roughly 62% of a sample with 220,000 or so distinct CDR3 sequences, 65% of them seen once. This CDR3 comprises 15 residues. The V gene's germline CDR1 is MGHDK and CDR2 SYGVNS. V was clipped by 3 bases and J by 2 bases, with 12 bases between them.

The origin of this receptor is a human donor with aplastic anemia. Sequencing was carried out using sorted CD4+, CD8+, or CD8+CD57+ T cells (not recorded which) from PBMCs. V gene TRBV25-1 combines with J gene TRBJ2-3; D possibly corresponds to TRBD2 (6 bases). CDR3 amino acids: CASSDSGGITDTQYF. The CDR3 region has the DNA TGTGCCAGCAGTGACAGTGGAGGGATCACAGATACGCAGTATTTT.